Below are 4 T cell receptor beta chains sequenced from a single sample in a study of cytomegalovirus exposure and HLA in healthy donors. Using immunoSEQ multiplex PCR, the repertoire was profiled, and TCRdb retains in-frame clones only, with some absent. This table has more than 200,000 clones, about nine tenths appearing once. Sequencing was done on a sample of PBMCs. These receptors originate from a woman younger than 45 in good health and CMV-seronegative.

The chain carries TRBV4-2 and TRBJ2-7, with TRBD2 identical over 8 bases. Trimming took 2 bases from V and 2 from J; bases not matched to a gene: 2. This CDR3 has 14 amino acids. Germline V CDR1 and CDR2: LGHNA, YNFKEQ. The CDR3 coding sequence is TGTGCCAGCAGCCAAACTAGCGGCACCTACGAGCAGTACTTC. The encoded protein is CASSQTSGTYEQYF.

The rearrangement uses TRBV4-2 and TRBJ2-5, with D perhaps TRBD2 (5 bases). V lost 4 bases, J lost 3 bases, and 21 bases lay in between. The V gene's germline CDR1 is LGHNA and CDR2 YNFKEQ. This CDR3 contains 17 residues. The CDR3 DNA is TGTGCCAGCAGCCCTAGCATAAAGCCCGGTGGGAAAGAGACCCAGTACTTC. It is translated as CASSPSIKPGGKETQYF.

The chain links TRBV6-1 to TRBJ2-1, with TRBD2 matching 7 bases. Germline lookup yields CDR1 MNHNS and CDR2 SASEGT. V shed 0 bases and J 9 bases; nucleotides not matched to a gene: 8. This CDR3 is built from 15 residues. CDR3 coding DNA: TGTGCCAGCAGTGAAGCCATGGGCCCGGGGGGTGAGCAGTTCTTC. Translation gives CASSEAMGPGGEQFF.

The V call is TRBV19, the J call TRBJ2-6, with 11 bases that match TRBD1. Trimming removed 5 bases from V and 2 bases from J; junction bases left unmatched: 5. The CDR3 has 17 amino acids. Per germline, CDR1 LNHDA and CDR2 SQIVND (reference sequence). CDR3 DNA sequence: TGTGCCAGTAGTTCGCCGGGACAGGGGGCTGGGGCCAACGTCCTGACTTTC. Translating gives CASSSPGQGAGANVLTF.